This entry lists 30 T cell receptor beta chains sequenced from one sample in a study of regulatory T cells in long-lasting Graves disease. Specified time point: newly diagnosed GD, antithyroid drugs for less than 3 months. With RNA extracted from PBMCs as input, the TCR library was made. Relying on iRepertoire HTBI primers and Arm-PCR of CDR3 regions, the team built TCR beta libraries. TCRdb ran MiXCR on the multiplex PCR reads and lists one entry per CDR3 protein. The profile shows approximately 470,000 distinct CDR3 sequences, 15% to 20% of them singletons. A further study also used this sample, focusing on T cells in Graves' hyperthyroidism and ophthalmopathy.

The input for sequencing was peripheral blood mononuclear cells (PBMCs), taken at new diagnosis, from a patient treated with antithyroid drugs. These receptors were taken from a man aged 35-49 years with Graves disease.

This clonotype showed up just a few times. CDR3 region: CATSSGTGDRVGYTF. Written as DNA, the CDR3 is TGTGCCACCAGCAGTGGGACAGGGGATCGGGTAGGCTACACCTTC. The chain combines TRBV15 with TRBJ1-2; 10 nucleotides line up with TRBD1. V was clipped by 3 bases and J by 8 bases; unmatched bases: 9. Germline values: CDR1 LNHNV, CDR2 YYDKDF (reference sequence). This CDR3 has 15 residues.

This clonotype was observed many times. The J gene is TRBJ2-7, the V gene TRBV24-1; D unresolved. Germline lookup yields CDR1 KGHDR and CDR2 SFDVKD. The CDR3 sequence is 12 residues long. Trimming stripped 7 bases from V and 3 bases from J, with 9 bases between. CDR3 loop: CATSEGYYEQYF. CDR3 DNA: TGTGCCACCAGCGAAGGCTACTACGAGCAGTACTTC.

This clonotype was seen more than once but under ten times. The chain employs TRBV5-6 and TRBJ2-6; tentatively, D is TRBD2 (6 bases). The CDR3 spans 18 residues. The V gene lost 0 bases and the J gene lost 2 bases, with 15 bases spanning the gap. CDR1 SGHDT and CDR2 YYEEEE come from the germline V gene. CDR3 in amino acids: CASSLVGGPATGANVLTF. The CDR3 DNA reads TGTGCCAGCAGCTTGGTCGGGGGTCCCGCAACTGGGGCCAACGTCCTGACTTTC.

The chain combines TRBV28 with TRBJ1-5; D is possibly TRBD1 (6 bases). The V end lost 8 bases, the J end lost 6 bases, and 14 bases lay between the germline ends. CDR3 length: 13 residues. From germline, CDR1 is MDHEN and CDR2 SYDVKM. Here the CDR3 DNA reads TGTGCCAGCGGGGGGGGGCCGCTTCAGCCCCAGCATTTT. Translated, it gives CASGGGPLQPQHF.

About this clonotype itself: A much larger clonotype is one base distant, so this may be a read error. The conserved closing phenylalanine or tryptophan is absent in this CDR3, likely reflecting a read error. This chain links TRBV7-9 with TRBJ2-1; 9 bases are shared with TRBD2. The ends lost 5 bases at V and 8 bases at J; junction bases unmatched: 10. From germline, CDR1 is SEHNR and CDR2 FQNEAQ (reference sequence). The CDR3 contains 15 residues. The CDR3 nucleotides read TGTGCCAGCAGCCCCCCCGCGGGAGGGCCCTATGAGCAGTTCATC. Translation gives CASSPPAGGPYEQFI.

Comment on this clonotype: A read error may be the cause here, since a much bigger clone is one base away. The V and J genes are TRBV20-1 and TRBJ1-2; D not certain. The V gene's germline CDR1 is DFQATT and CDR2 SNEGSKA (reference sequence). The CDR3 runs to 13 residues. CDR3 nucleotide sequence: TGCAGTACTAGAGATGACCGAGAATATGGCTACACCTTC. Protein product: CSTRDDREYGYTF.

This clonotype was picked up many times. CDR3 amino acids: CASSPEGGHLGNEQFF. The CDR3 DNA follows: TGTGCCAGCAGTCCAGAGGGAGGTCATCTGGGCAATGAGCAGTTCTTC. This chain connects TRBV12-3 or TRBV12-4 to TRBJ2-1, with D possibly being TRBD2 (6 bases). The CDR3 sequence is 16 residues long. Trimming stripped 5 bases from V and 6 bases from J, with 20 bases between.

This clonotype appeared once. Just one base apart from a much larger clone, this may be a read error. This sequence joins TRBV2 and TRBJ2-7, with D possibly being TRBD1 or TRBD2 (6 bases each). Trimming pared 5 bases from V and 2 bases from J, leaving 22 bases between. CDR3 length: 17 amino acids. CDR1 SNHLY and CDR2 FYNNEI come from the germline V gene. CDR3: CASSYSSGGRVPYEQYF. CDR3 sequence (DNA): TGTGCCAGCAGTTACTCATCCGGGGGCAGAGTCCCCTACGAGCAGTACTTC. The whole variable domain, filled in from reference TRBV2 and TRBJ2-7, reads EPEVTQTPSHQVTQMGQEVILRCVPISNHLYFYWYRQILGQKVEFLVSFYNNEISEKSEIFDDQFSVERPDGSNFTLKIRSTKLEDSAMYFCASSYSSGGRVPYEQYFGPGTRLTVT.

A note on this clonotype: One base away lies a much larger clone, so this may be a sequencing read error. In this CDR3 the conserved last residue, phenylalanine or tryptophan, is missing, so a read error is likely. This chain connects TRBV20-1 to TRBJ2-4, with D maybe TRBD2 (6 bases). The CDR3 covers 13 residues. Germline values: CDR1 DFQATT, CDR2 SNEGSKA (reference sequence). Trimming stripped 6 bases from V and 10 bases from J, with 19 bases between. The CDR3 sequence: CSADSGRPPIQYL. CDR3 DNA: TGCAGTGCCGATTCCGGGAGACCCCCGATTCAGTACCTC.

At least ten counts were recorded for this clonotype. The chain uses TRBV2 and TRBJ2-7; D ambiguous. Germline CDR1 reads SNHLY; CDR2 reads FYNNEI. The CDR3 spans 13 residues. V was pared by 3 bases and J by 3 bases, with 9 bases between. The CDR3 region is CASSDPPSYEQYF. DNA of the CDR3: TGTGCCAGCAGTGACCCCCCCAGCTACGAGCAGTACTTC.

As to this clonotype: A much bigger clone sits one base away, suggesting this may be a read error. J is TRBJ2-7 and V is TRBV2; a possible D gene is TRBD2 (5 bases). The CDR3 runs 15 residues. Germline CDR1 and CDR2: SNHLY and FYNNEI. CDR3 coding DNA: TGTGCCAGCAGTGAAGGAAGTAGCGTAACCTACGAGCAGTGCTTC. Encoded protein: CASSEGSSVTYEQCF.

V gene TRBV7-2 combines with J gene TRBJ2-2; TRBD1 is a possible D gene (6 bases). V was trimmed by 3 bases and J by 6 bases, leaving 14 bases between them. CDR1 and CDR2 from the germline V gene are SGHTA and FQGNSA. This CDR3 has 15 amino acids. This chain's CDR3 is CASSLKGDWAGELFF. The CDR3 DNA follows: TGTGCCAGCAGCTTGAAGGGGGATTGGGCCGGGGAGCTGTTTTTT.

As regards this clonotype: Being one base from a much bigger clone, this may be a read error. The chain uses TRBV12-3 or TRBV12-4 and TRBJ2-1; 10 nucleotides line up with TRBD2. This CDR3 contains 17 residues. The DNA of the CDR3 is TGTGTCAGCAGTCTGTTGACTCTAGCGGGAGAGGACAATGAGCAGTTCTTC. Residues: CVSSLLTLAGEDNEQFF.

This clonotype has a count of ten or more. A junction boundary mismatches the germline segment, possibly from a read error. CDR3 DNA: TGTGCCAGCAGTTTAGGGAGTTTGCCAGATACGCAGTATTTT. Its translation is CASSLGSLPDTQYF. The chain recombines TRBV5-1 with TRBJ2-3; possible D gene TRBD2, 5 bases. The length of the CDR3 is 14 residues. Germline assignment: CDR1 SGHRS and CDR2 YFSETQ. Full variable domain (remainder filled in from reference TRBV5-1 and TRBJ2-3): KAGVTQTPRYLIKTRGQQVTLSCSPISGHRSVSWYQQTPGQGLQFLFEYFSETQRNKGNFPGRFSGRQFSNSRSEMNVSTLELGDSALYLCASSLGSLPDTQYFGPGTRLTVL.

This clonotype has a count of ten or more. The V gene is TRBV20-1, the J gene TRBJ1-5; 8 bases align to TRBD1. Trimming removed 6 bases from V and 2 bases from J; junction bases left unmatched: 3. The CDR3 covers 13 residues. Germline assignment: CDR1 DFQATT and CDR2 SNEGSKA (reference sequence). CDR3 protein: CSAAGQGNQPQHF. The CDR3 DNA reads TGCAGTGCGGCGGGACAGGGCAATCAGCCCCAGCATTTT.

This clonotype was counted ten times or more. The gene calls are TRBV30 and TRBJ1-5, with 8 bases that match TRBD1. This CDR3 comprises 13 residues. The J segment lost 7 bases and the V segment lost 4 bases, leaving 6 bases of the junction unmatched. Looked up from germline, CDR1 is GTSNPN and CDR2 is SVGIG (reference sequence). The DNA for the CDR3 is TGTGCCTGGACAGGGGGCTTAAGGCAGCCCCAGCATTTT. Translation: CAWTGGLRQPQHF.

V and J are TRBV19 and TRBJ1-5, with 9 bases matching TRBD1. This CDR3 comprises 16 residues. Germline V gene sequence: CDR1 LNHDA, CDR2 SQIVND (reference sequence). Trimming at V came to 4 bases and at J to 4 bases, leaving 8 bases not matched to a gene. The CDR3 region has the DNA TGTGCCAGTAGTACCTGGACAGGGGAGATTAATCAGCCCCAGCATTTT. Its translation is CASSTWTGEINQPQHF.

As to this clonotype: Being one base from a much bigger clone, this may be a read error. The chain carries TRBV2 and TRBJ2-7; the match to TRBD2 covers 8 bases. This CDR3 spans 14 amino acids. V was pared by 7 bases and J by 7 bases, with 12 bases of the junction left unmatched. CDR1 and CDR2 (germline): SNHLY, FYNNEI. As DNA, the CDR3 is TGTGCCAGCACACTAGCGGCCTCCTACAATGAGCAGTACTTC. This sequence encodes CASTLAASYNEQYF.

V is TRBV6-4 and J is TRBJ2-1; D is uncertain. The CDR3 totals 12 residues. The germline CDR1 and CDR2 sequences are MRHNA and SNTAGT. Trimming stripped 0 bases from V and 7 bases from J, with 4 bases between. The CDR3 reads CASSDSGNEQFF. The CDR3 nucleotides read TGTGCCAGCAGTGACTCGGGTAATGAGCAGTTCTTC.

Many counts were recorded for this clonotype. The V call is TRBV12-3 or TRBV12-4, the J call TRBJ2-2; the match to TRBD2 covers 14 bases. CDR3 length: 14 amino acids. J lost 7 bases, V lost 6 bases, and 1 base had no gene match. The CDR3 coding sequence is TGTGCCAGCAGAGGGACTAGCGGGAGCGGGGAGCTGTTTTTT. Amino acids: CASRGTSGSGELFF.

CDR3 sequence: CAWSVGGGGVKTQYF. DNA of the CDR3: TGTGCCTGGAGTGTGGGAGGGGGGGGCGTGAAGACCCAGTACTTC. The rearrangement links TRBV30 to TRBJ2-5, with D possibly TRBD2 on 7 matching bases. Trimming cost V 0 bases and J 6 bases, with 17 bases left between them. The CDR3 is 15 amino acids. Germline loops: CDR1 GTSNPN, CDR2 SVGIG (reference sequence).

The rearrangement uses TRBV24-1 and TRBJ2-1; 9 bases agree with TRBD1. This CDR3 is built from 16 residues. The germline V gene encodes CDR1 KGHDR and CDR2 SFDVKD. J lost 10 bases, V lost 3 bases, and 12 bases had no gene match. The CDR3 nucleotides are TGTGCCACCAGTGATCCTCCGGGACAGGGCGGTGGCGAGCAGTTCTTC. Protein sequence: CATSDPPGQGGGEQFF.

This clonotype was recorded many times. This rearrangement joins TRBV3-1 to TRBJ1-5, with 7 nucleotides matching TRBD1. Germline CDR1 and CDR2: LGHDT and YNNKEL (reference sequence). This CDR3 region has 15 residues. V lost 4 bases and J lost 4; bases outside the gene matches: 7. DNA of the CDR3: TGTGCCAGCAGCCCGCGACAGGGAGTGAATCAGCCCCAGCATTTT. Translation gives CASSPRQGVNQPQHF.

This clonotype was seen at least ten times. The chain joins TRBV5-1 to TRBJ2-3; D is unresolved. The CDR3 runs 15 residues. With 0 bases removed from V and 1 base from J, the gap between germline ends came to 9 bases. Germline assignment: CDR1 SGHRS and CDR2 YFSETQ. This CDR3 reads CASSLGVARTDTQYF. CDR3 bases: TGCGCCAGCAGCTTGGGGGTGGCGCGCACAGATACGCAGTATTTT.

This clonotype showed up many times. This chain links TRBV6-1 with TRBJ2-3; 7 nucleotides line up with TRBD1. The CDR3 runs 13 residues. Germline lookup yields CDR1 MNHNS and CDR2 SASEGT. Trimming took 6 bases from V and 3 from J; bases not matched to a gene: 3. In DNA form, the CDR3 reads TGTGCCAGCAGCGGACAGGCAACAGATACGCAGTATTTT. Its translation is CASSGQATDTQYF.

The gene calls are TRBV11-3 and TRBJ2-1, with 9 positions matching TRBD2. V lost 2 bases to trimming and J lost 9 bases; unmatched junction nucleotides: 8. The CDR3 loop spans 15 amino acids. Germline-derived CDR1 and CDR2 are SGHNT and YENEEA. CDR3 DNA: TGTGCCAGCAGCTTAAGTAGCGGGAGTTCTGGTGAGCAGTTCTTC. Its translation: CASSLSSGSSGEQFF.

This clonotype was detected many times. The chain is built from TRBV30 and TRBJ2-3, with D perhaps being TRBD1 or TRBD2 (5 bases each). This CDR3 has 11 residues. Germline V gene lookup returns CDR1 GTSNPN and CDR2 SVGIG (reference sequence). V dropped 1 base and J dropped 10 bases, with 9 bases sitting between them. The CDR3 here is CAWSGGVAQYF. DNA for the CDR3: TGTGCCTGGAGTGGAGGGGTAGCGCAGTATTTT.

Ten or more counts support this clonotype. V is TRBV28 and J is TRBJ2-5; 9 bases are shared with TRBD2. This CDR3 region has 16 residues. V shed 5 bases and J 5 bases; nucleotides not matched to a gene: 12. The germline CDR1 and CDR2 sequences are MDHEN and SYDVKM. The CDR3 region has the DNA TGTGCCAGCAGTCGTAGTAGCGGGAGATTGGGGGAGACCCAGTACTTC. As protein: CASSRSSGRLGETQYF.

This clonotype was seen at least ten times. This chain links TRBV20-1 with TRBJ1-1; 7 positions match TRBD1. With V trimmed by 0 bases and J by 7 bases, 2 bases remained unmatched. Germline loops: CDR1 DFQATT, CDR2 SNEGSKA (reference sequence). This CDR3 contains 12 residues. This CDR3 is CSAREGDSEAFF. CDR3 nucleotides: TGCAGTGCTAGAGAAGGGGACAGTGAAGCTTTCTTT.

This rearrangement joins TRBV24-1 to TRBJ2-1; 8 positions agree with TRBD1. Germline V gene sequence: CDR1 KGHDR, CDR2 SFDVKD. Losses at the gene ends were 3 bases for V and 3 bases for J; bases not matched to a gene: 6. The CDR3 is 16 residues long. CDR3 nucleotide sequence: TGTGCCACCAGTGATCCAGGACAGGGCCACTACAATGAGCAGTTCTTC. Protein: CATSDPGQGHYNEQFF.